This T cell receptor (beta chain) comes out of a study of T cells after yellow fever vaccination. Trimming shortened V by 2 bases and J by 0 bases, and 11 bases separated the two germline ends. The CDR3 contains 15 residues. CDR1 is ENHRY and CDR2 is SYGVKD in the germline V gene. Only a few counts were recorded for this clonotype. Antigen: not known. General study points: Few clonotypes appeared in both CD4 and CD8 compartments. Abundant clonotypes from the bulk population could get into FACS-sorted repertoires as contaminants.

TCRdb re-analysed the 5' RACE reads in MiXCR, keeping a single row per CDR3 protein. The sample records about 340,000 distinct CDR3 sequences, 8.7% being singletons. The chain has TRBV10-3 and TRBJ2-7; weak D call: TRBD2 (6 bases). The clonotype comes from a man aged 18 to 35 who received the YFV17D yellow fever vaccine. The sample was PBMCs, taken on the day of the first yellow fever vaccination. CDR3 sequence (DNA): TGTGCCATCAGTGAGGGCCCCGGGAGCTCCTACGAGCAGTACTTC. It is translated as CAISEGPGSSYEQYF.